These 7 T cell receptor beta chains originate from one sample sequenced in a study of technical replicates of blood from a few donors. Measured with immunoSEQ multiplex PCR; TCRdb has only the in-frame clones, and not every one. Of around 100,000 clones listed, about 96% are singletons. The specimen sequenced was T cells isolated from PBMCs. These receptors were collected from a human donor in good health.

The chain links TRBV6-5 to TRBJ2-2, with a weak D call TRBD1 (6 bases). This CDR3 has 14 residues. CDR1 and CDR2 (germline): MNHEY, SVGAGI. V was cut by 1 base and J by 4 bases, with 7 bases left in between. The CDR3 is CASSYLGATGELFF. The CDR3 DNA sequence: TGTGCCAGCAGTTACTTGGGGGCCACCGGGGAGCTGTTTTTT.

The chain combines TRBV7-3 with TRBJ2-1, with D maybe TRBD2 (6 bases). Trimming pared 4 bases from V and 7 bases from J, leaving 14 bases between. This CDR3 region has 14 residues. Looked up from germline, CDR1 is SGHTA and CDR2 is FQGTGA. CDR3 DNA: TGTGCCAGCAGCTCCCAGGGAGGTAAAAATGAGCAGTTCTTC. Protein product: CASSSQGGKNEQFF.

This clone was seen only once. The gene calls are TRBV13 and TRBJ1-1; 7 positions agree with TRBD1. Germline loops: CDR1 PRHDT, CDR2 FYEKMQ (reference sequence). The CDR3 totals 18 residues. V lost 1 base and J lost 0; bases outside the gene matches: 11. The CDR3 DNA reads TGTGCCAGCAGCTTAGATTTCTTTCCGGGACAGATGAACACTGAAGCTTTCTTT. Its protein product is CASSLDFFPGQMNTEAFF.

This clone has a single count. This chain links TRBV7-9 with TRBJ2-6; no clear D. CDR3 length: 17 amino acids. V was pared by 1 base and J by 2 bases, with 12 bases between. Germline CDR1 reads SEHNR; CDR2 reads FQNEAQ (reference sequence). The DNA for the CDR3 is TGTGCCAGCAGCTTAGTTCAAGTGGGCACTGGGGCCAACGTCCTGACTTTC. Its protein product is CASSLVQVGTGANVLTF. Together with reference TRBV7-9 and TRBJ2-6, the CDR3 gives the full variable domain: DTGVSQNPRHKITKRGQNVTFRCDPISEHNRLYWYRQTLGQGPEFLTYFQNEAQLEKSRLLSDRFSAERPKGSFSTLEIQRTEQGDSAMYLCASSLVQVGTGANVLTFGAGSRLTVL.

The DNA for the CDR3 is TGTGCCAGCAGCTTATCTTTTAGTGCTGGAAACACCATATATTTT. Amino acids: CASSLSFSAGNTIYF. This rearrangement joins TRBV11-3 to TRBJ1-3; unclear D gene. This CDR3 has 15 amino acids. The germline V gene has CDR1 SGHNT and CDR2 YENEEA. The V end was cut by 2 bases, the J end by 2 bases, with 10 bases between.

V and J are TRBV6-6 and TRBJ2-7, with D possibly being TRBD1 (6 bases). Germline V lookup: CDR1 MNHNY, CDR2 SVGAGI (reference sequence). The CDR3 runs to 13 residues. The V gene lost 7 bases and the J gene lost 2 bases, with 12 bases spanning the gap. CDR3 nucleotides: TGTGCCAGCACCCCGACAGGACCCTACGAGCAGTACTTC. Amino acids: CASTPTGPYEQYF.

The chain is built from TRBV6-1 and TRBJ1-5; D call uncertain. Trimming pared 8 bases from V and 5 bases from J, leaving 10 bases between. The CDR3 runs to 12 residues. The germline V gene encodes CDR1 MNHNS and CDR2 SASEGT. CDR3 amino acids: CASGEQDQPQHF. Written as DNA, the CDR3 is TGTGCCAGCGGAGAACAAGATCAGCCCCAGCATTTT.